The 29 T cell receptor beta chains reported below all come from one sample, sequenced in a study of shared clonotypes between healthy human individuals. Clones were read by immunoSEQ multiplex PCR, and TCRdb kept only the in-frame ones, dropping some. Of about 2.4 million clones listed, roughly 93% are singletons. The specimen was naive CD4+ T cells from PBMCs. Subset reported: CD45RA+ positively selected. These receptors originate from a man in his late teens or twenties in good health. Some clones in this sample may be carry-over from other donors' samples.

This sequence joins TRBV5-4 and TRBJ2-1, with TRBD2 matching 10 bases. The CDR3 contains 15 residues. Germline V gives CDR1 SGHNT, CDR2 YYREEE (reference sequence). V shed 3 bases, J shed 9 bases, and the junction held 9 bases outside the gene matches. The CDR3 DNA reads TGTGCCAGCAGCTCCCCGTCTAGCGGGAGAGGTGAGCAGTTCTTC. It codes for CASSSPSSGRGEQFF.

This clone was seen a single time. V gene TRBV7-8 combines with J gene TRBJ1-3, with D perhaps matching TRBD1 (6 bases). V was trimmed by 5 bases and J by 3 bases, leaving 17 bases between them. Germline CDR1 reads SGHVS; CDR2 reads FQNEAQ. There are 16 residues in the CDR3. This CDR3 reads CASSGHPTGIGNTIYF. As DNA, the CDR3 is TGTGCCAGCAGCGGACACCCAACAGGGATTGGAAACACCATATATTTT.

Remarks on this clone: The identical CDR3 is also encoded by other nucleotide sequences in the sample. V is TRBV18 and J is TRBJ2-7, with 7 bases lining up with TRBD1. Germline CDR1 is KGHSH and CDR2 is LQKENI. J lost 0 bases, V lost 3 bases, and 2 bases had no gene match. This CDR3 region has 14 residues. CDR3 DNA: TGTGCCAGCTCACCTAGACAGGGCTCCTACGAGCAGTACTTC. Its protein product is CASSPRQGSYEQYF.

The chain has TRBV5-1 and TRBJ1-1, with D unclear. The CDR3 has 14 residues. Trimming stripped 4 bases from V and 4 bases from J, with 14 bases between. The V gene's germline CDR1 is SGHRS and CDR2 YFSETQ. The CDR3 here is CASSPGIAGTEAFF. DNA of the CDR3: TGCGCCAGCAGCCCGGGGATCGCGGGCACTGAAGCTTTCTTT.

The chain joins TRBV9 to TRBJ2-5; D is unclear. Per germline, CDR1 SGDLS and CDR2 YYNGEE. The CDR3 loop spans 15 amino acids. Trimming pared 0 bases from V and 5 bases from J, leaving 14 bases between. The CDR3 here is CASSVEQYPGETQYF. CDR3 in DNA: TGTGCCAGCAGCGTAGAACAGTACCCTGGGGAGACCCAGTACTTC. The full variable domain, completed using reference TRBV9 and TRBJ2-5, is DSGVTQTPKHLITATGQRVTLRCSPRSGDLSVYWYQQSLDQGLQFLIQYYNGEERAKGNILERFSAQQFPDLHSELNLSSLELGDSALYFCASSVEQYPGETQYFGPGTRLLVL.

The V gene is TRBV7-9, the J gene TRBJ1-4; TRBD1 matches at 12 bases. V was pared by 5 bases and J by 10 bases, with 5 bases of the junction left unmatched. Germline CDR1 is SEHNR and CDR2 is FQNEAQ (reference sequence). The CDR3 spans 14 residues. CDR3: CASSRDRGRLKLFF. DNA of the CDR3: TGTGCCAGCAGCCGGGACAGGGGGCGCCTAAAACTGTTTTTT. Using reference TRBV7-9 and TRBJ1-4 for the parts outside the CDR3, the full variable domain is DTGVSQNPRHKITKRGQNVTFRCDPISEHNRLYWYRQTLGQGPEFLTYFQNEAQLEKSRLLSDRFSAERPKGSFSTLEIQRTEQGDSAMYLCASSRDRGRLKLFFGSGTQLSVL.

The CDR3 nucleotides read TGTGCCAGCAGTCCTTCCGGGACAGGGGATCAGCCCCAGCATTTT. Amino acid sequence: CASSPSGTGDQPQHF. This sequence joins TRBV6-5 and TRBJ1-5; 10 bases fit TRBD1. CDR3 length: 15 amino acids. With 5 bases clipped from V and 5 bases from J, the junction kept 6 bases outside the gene matches. Germline V gene data show CDR1 as MNHEY and CDR2 as SVGAGI.

The chain carries TRBV7-2 and TRBJ2-3; the D call may be TRBD1 or TRBD2 (5 bases each). This CDR3 region has 16 residues. Germline assignment: CDR1 SGHTA and CDR2 FQGNSA. V was shortened by 7 bases and J by 7 bases, with 24 bases between the two germline ends. The CDR3 sequence: CASTYRDGREGNTQYF. DNA of the CDR3: TGTGCCAGCACCTACCGGGATGGCAGGGAAGGTAATACGCAGTATTTT. The whole variable domain, filled in from reference TRBV7-2 and TRBJ2-3, reads GAGVSQSPSNKVTEKGKDVELRCDPISGHTALYWYRQSLGQGLEFLIYFQGNSAPDKSGLPSDRFSAERTGGSVSTLTIQRTQQEDSAVYLCASTYRDGREGNTQYFGPGTRLTVL.

The chain employs TRBV11-2 and TRBJ2-3; D is unresolved. The V end lost 0 bases, the J end lost 8 bases, and 15 bases lay between the germline ends. Germline V gives CDR1 SGHAT, CDR2 FQNNGV. The CDR3 is 15 residues long. The CDR3 loop is CASSLDPRTHGTQYF. CDR3 bases: TGTGCCAGCAGCTTAGACCCGAGGACGCACGGTACGCAGTATTTT.

This clone came up once. For the CDR3, the DNA is TGTGCCAGTCGACGGGTCCGGGACGGATATAATGAAAAACTGTTTTTT. Protein sequence: CASRRVRDGYNEKLFF. The chain joins TRBV19 to TRBJ1-4, with D perhaps TRBD1 (5 bases). The CDR3 is 16 amino acids. The V end lost 8 bases, the J end lost 4 bases, and 20 bases lay between the germline ends. Looked up from germline, CDR1 is LNHDA and CDR2 is SQIVND (reference sequence). The full variable domain, in which reference TRBV19 and TRBJ1-4 provide the parts outside the CDR3, is DGGITQSPKYLFRKEGQNVTLSCEQNLNHDAMYWYRQDPGQGLRLIYYSQIVNDFQKGDIAEGYSVSREKKESFPLTVTSAQKNPTAFYLCASRRVRDGYNEKLFFGSGTQLSVL.

This clone was seen only a few times. The CDR3 loop is CASSEQPRDTEAFF. DNA for the CDR3: TGCGCCAGCAGCGAGCAACCACGGGACACTGAAGCTTTCTTT. The genes are TRBV5-1 and TRBJ1-1; D gene unclear. V was shortened by 4 bases and J by 3 bases, with 13 bases between the two germline ends. CDR1 SGHRS and CDR2 YFSETQ come from the germline V gene. CDR3 length equals 14 residues.

This rearrangement joins TRBV5-1 to TRBJ2-7; 9 bases agree with TRBD1. Germline V CDR1 and CDR2: SGHRS, YFSETQ. The CDR3 spans 16 residues. V lost 4 bases, J lost 5 bases, and 13 bases stayed unmatched. This CDR3 reads CASSARGQGAADEQYF. CDR3 sequence (DNA): TGCGCCAGCAGCGCAAGGGGACAGGGCGCAGCGGACGAGCAGTACTTC.

The chain couples TRBV2 to TRBJ2-1, with TRBD2 matching 8 bases. The V segment lost 1 base and the J segment 8 bases; nucleotides outside the gene matches: 4. There are 14 residues in the CDR3. Germline V gene lookup returns CDR1 SNHLY and CDR2 FYNNEI. The CDR3 loop reads CASSEGGTRDEQFF. The CDR3 nucleotides read TGTGCCAGCAGTGAAGGTGGGACTAGAGATGAGCAGTTCTTC.

This chain links TRBV30 with TRBJ1-2; maybe TRBD1 (5 bases). V lost 4 bases to trimming and J lost 1 base, with 13 bases between them. This CDR3 is 14 amino acids long. CDR1 GTSNPN and CDR2 SVGIG come from the germline V gene (reference sequence). CDR3: CAWTRDRLNYGYTF. CDR3 DNA sequence: TGTGCCTGGACTCGCGACAGACTTAACTATGGCTACACCTTC. The full variable domain, completed using reference TRBV30 and TRBJ1-2, is SQTIHQWPATLVQPVGSPLSLECTVEGTSNPNLYWYRQAAGRGLQLLFYSVGIGQISSEVPQNLSASRPQDRQFILSSKKLLLSDSGFYLCAWTRDRLNYGYTFGSGTRLTVV.

The chain joins TRBV7-7 to TRBJ2-1; perhaps TRBD1 as D (5 bases). Germline V gene lookup returns CDR1 SSHAT and CDR2 FNYEAQ (reference sequence). The V end lost 1 base, the J end lost 3 bases, and 10 bases lay between the germline ends. The CDR3 has 15 amino acids. CDR3 protein: CASSLGRVNYNEQFF. The DNA of the CDR3 is TGTGCCAGCAGCTTAGGCAGGGTCAACTACAATGAGCAGTTCTTC.

As concerns this clone: The same CDR3 can be traced to other DNA sequences in this sample. The V and J genes are TRBV6-1 and TRBJ1-2; 9 bases are shared with TRBD1. CDR1 and CDR2 (germline): MNHNS, SASEGT. There are 14 residues in the CDR3. Trimming took 3 bases from V and 4 from J; bases not matched to a gene: 3. Here the CDR3 reads CASSDTGGSYGYTF. Here the CDR3 DNA reads TGTGCCAGCAGTGACACAGGGGGCAGCTATGGCTACACCTTC.

The V gene is TRBV2, the J gene TRBJ2-2; 11 bases are a match to TRBD2. Germline V CDR1 and CDR2: SNHLY, FYNNEI. The CDR3 loop spans 15 amino acids. Trimming removed 11 bases from V and 2 bases from J; junction bases left unmatched: 7. CDR3 region: CAGTTSGGNTGELFF. As DNA, the CDR3 is TGTGCCGGGACCACTAGCGGGGGTAACACCGGGGAGCTGTTTTTT.

This sequence joins TRBV28 and TRBJ1-1; no reliable D call. Trimming removed 3 bases at V and 3 bases at J, with 2 bases between. The length of the CDR3 is 11 residues. The V gene's germline CDR1 is MDHEN and CDR2 SYDVKM. The CDR3: CASSFHTEAFF. The CDR3 nucleotides are TGTGCCAGCAGTTTTCACACTGAAGCTTTCTTT.

This clone occurred once. This chain connects TRBV4-3 to TRBJ2-2; 14 bases agree with TRBD2. Germline loops: CDR1 LGHNA, CDR2 YSLEER. V dropped 4 bases and J dropped 7; count of bases not matched to a gene: 8. The CDR3 contains 17 residues. The DNA of the CDR3 is TGCGCCAGCAGCCCCAGGGGACTAGCGGGAGCGAACGGGGAGCTGTTTTTT. This encodes CASSPRGLAGANGELFF.

The chain has TRBV6-1 and TRBJ2-7, with D uncertain. The CDR3 consists of 13 residues. Trimming removed 0 bases from V and 5 bases from J, with 8 bases in between. Germline values: CDR1 MNHNS, CDR2 SASEGT. CDR3 sequence reads: CASSEAGRNEQYF. DNA of the CDR3: TGTGCCAGCAGTGAAGCTGGTCGCAACGAGCAGTACTTC.

The chain carries TRBV18 and TRBJ1-1, with TRBD1 identical over 8 bases. Germline V CDR1 and CDR2: KGHSH, LQKENI. The J segment lost 4 bases and the V segment lost 4 bases, leaving 11 bases of the junction unmatched. This CDR3 comprises 16 residues. CDR3 sequence (DNA): TGTGCCAGCTCACTAGGCCAGGGGGCCGAGGGCACTGAAGCTTTCTTT. Translating gives CASSLGQGAEGTEAFF.

J is TRBJ2-1 and V is TRBV18; possible D gene TRBD2, 5 bases. V was cut by 11 bases and J by 3 bases, with 14 bases left in between. This CDR3 region has 13 residues. Germline V gene lookup returns CDR1 KGHSH and CDR2 LQKENI. Here the CDR3 reads CASGEGFYNEQFF. The CDR3 coding sequence is TGTGCCTCAGGAGAGGGTTTCTACAATGAGCAGTTCTTC.

The chain recombines TRBV7-3 with TRBJ1-3, with D unresolved. V lost 0 bases to trimming and J lost 0 bases, with 9 bases between them. This CDR3 is built from 16 residues. The V gene's germline CDR1 is SGHTA and CDR2 FQGTGA. Written as DNA, the CDR3 is TGTGCCAGCAGCTTAACGTTTGCGGGCTCTGGAAACACCATATATTTT. Amino acids: CASSLTFAGSGNTIYF.

The chain uses TRBV5-4 and TRBJ2-1; 11 nucleotides line up with TRBD1. Germline trimming cut 4 bases from V and 0 bases from J; bases unmatched to any gene: 9. CDR3 length: 18 residues. The germline gives CDR1 SGHNT, CDR2 YYREEE (reference sequence). Here the CDR3 reads CASSRDRGIIFSYNEQFF. The CDR3 DNA reads as TGTGCCAGCAGCCGGGACAGGGGGATTATCTTCTCCTACAATGAGCAGTTCTTC. Combining the CDR3 with reference TRBV5-4 and TRBJ2-1 gives the whole variable domain ETGVTQSPTHLIKTRGQQVTLRCSSQSGHNTVSWYQQALGQGPQFIFQYYREEENGRGNFPPRFSGLQFPNYSSELNVNALELDDSALYLCASSRDRGIIFSYNEQFFGPGTRLTVL.

The chain uses TRBV18 and TRBJ1-3; 11 nucleotides match TRBD1. V lost 3 bases and J lost 4; bases outside the gene matches: 8. Germline CDR1 reads KGHSH; CDR2 reads LQKENI. This CDR3 is 17 amino acids long. The CDR3 DNA reads as TGTGCCAGCTCACCTCCCGGGACAGGGGGTTCCGGAAACACCATATATTTT. This translates into CASSPPGTGGSGNTIYF.

The chain uses TRBV4-2 and TRBJ2-2; 7 positions match TRBD2. The germline gives CDR1 LGHNA, CDR2 YNFKEQ. The length of the CDR3 is 17 residues. J was trimmed by 1 base and V by 0 bases; bases with no gene match: 5. The CDR3 region is CASSQELAGENTGELFF. CDR3 bases: TGTGCCAGCAGCCAAGAATTGGCGGGGGAGAACACCGGGGAGCTGTTTTTT.

The rearrangement links TRBV5-1 to TRBJ2-3; TRBD2 aligns across 15 bases. The germline V gene has CDR1 SGHRS and CDR2 YFSETQ. This CDR3 has 14 amino acids. V lost 4 bases and J lost 11; bases outside the gene matches: 5. The DNA of the CDR3 is TGCGCCAGCAGCGCGGGACTAGCGGGAGGCCAGCAGTATTTT. Translating it yields CASSAGLAGGQQYF.

J is TRBJ2-1 and V is TRBV7-3; either TRBD1 or TRBD2 may supply D (5 bases each). From germline, CDR1 is SGHTA and CDR2 FQGTGA. Trimming removed 4 bases from V and 4 bases from J, with 35 bases in between. This CDR3 spans 22 amino acids. CDR3 amino acids: CASSSGPSRTLLWGTGYNEQFF. Here the CDR3 DNA reads TGTGCCAGCAGCTCGGGACCGTCCCGGACATTGTTGTGGGGTACCGGGTACAATGAGCAGTTCTTC. Supplemented by reference TRBV7-3 and TRBJ2-1, the full variable domain reads GAGVSQTPSNKVTEKGKYVELRCDPISGHTALYWYRQSLGQGPEFLIYFQGTGAADDSGLPNDRFFAVRPEGSVSTLKIQRTERGDSAVYLCASSSGPSRTLLWGTGYNEQFFGPGTRLTVL.

V gene TRBV7-6 combines with J gene TRBJ1-1, with 7 nucleotides matching TRBD1. The CDR3 consists of 15 residues. V trimming: 0 bases; J trimming: 4 bases; junction bases outside the gene matches: 5. Germline V gene data show CDR1 as SGHVS and CDR2 as FNYEAQ. CDR3 loop: CASSLALAGGTEAFF. The CDR3 DNA is TGTGCCAGCAGCTTAGCGCTCGCAGGGGGCACTGAAGCTTTCTTT.